These 8 T cell receptor beta chains originate from one sample sequenced in a study of blood T cells in healthy people across ages. A sample-barcoded 5' primer and a J-beta primer mix were used in a second PCR of roughly 7 to 12 cycles. TCRdb re-called the 5' RACE reads through MiXCR, storing one row per CDR3 protein. The table records 700,000 to 850,000 distinct CDR3 sequences, 35% to 40% of them present only once. Material: blood. The receptors come from a man between 18 and 35 years old in good health.

V is TRBV2 and J is TRBJ2-1; D gene uncertain. Germline loops: CDR1 SNHLY, CDR2 FYNNEI. Trimming stripped 6 bases from V and 0 bases from J, with 9 bases between. The CDR3 runs 14 residues. This chain's CDR3 is CASRHMISYNEQFF. CDR3 DNA sequence: TGTGCCAGCAGGCACATGATCTCCTACAATGAGCAGTTCTTC.

This chain links TRBV20-1 with TRBJ1-4; tentatively, D is TRBD1 (6 bases). The V end was cut by 3 bases, the J end by 0 bases, with 17 bases between. Germline V gene sequence: CDR1 DFQATT, CDR2 SNEGSKA (reference sequence). This CDR3 spans 17 amino acids. CDR3 sequence: CSASPKPGTSTNEKLFF. CDR3 sequence (DNA): TGCAGTGCTAGCCCGAAGCCCGGGACATCAACTAATGAAAAACTGTTTTTT.

The chain couples TRBV28 to TRBJ2-1; 8 nucleotides line up with TRBD1. Germline-derived CDR1 and CDR2 are MDHEN and SYDVKM. The ends lost 6 bases at V and 9 bases at J; junction bases unmatched: 10. The CDR3 extends over 14 amino acids. This CDR3 reads CASRRQGSNGEQFF. CDR3 DNA: TGTGCCAGCAGAAGACAGGGGAGCAACGGTGAGCAGTTCTTC. The entire variable domain, with the rest obtained from reference TRBV28 and TRBJ2-1, is as follows: DVKVTQSSRYLVKRTGEKVFLECVQDMDHENMFWYRQDPGLGLRLIYFSYDVKMKEKGDIPEGYSVSREKKERFSLILESASTNQTSMYLCASRRQGSNGEQFFGPGTRLTVL.

This clonotype was counted many times. The V call is TRBV2, the J call TRBJ1-2; 9 bases agree with TRBD1. Per germline, CDR1 SNHLY and CDR2 FYNNEI. V dropped 6 bases and J dropped 6; count of bases not matched to a gene: 5. CDR3 length: 13 amino acids. CDR3 region: CASSLTGGDGYTF. As DNA, the CDR3 is TGTGCCAGCAGCCTGACAGGGGGTGATGGCTACACCTTC.

There are many counts of this clonotype. The chain is built from TRBV7-8 and TRBJ2-1; TRBD1 matches at 11 bases. The CDR3 consists of 15 residues. J gave up 8 bases and V 1 base, and 4 bases lay outside the gene matches. Germline loops: CDR1 SGHVS, CDR2 FQNEAQ. The CDR3 sequence: CASSLEDRGLDEQFF. The CDR3 bases are TGTGCCAGCAGCTTAGAGGACAGGGGGCTGGATGAGCAGTTCTTC. Combining the CDR3 with reference TRBV7-8 and TRBJ2-1 gives the whole variable domain GAGVSQSPRYKVAKRGQDVALRCDPISGHVSLFWYQQALGQGPEFLTYFQNEAQLDKSGLPSDRFFAERPEGSVSTLKIQRTQQEDSAVYLCASSLEDRGLDEQFFGPGTRLTVL.

The chain employs TRBV9 and TRBJ2-1; tentatively, D is TRBD2 (6 bases). This CDR3 is built from 15 residues. V was shortened by 3 bases and J by 3 bases, with 13 bases between the two germline ends. The germline CDR1 and CDR2 sequences are SGDLS and YYNGEE. The CDR3 spells CASSDSGGYYNEQFF. DNA for the CDR3: TGTGCCAGCAGCGACAGTGGGGGGTACTACAATGAGCAGTTCTTC.

This clonotype turned up a few times. The J gene is TRBJ1-5, the V gene TRBV11-1; D gene unclear. V lost 1 base, J lost 5 bases, and 6 bases lay in between. Germline V gene lookup returns CDR1 SGHAT and CDR2 FQDESV (reference sequence). The CDR3 contains 13 residues. In DNA, the CDR3 is TGTGCCAGCAGCTTAGGGGCGGATCAGCCCCAGCATTTT. Translated, it gives CASSLGADQPQHF.

This clonotype was counted between two and nine times. V and J are TRBV29-1 and TRBJ1-4; D is uncertain. Germline CDR1 SQVTM, CDR2 ANQGSEA. The germline V and J ends were trimmed by 0 bases and 10 bases, with 9 bases remaining between them. This CDR3 region has 12 residues. The CDR3 region is CSVEEPVGKLFF. The CDR3 DNA reads as TGCAGCGTTGAAGAGCCGGTCGGAAAACTGTTTTTT.